This T cell receptor (beta chain) was sequenced for a study of shared clonotypes between healthy human individuals. In the study overall: A few men and a couple of women, aged 18 to 49, were donors.

CDR3 length equals 14 residues. The germline CDR1 and CDR2 sequences are WSHSY and SAAADI. Trimming took off 1 base at V and 4 bases at J, with 8 bases between the two ends. Terminally differentiated effector memory CD45RA+ cells were excluded from the naive CD8 cells, which were CD45RO-negative and positively selected for CCR7. Comment on this clone: What it recognizes is unknown.

Whole-study findings and limits: Large depth notwithstanding, sorted-subset sequencing proved incomplete by rarefaction.

At the deep level, the assay was run. The method was immunoSEQ multiplex PCR; TCRdb's version includes in-frame clones alone and lacks a portion of them. The sample has about 2 million clones, roughly 95% seen once; the top ten hold about 1.1%. Material for sequencing was naive CD8+ T cells sorted from blood. The rearrangement links TRBV10-2 to TRBJ2-1; D gene unclear. This receptor was taken from a man between 18 and 35 years old in good health. The CDR3 DNA follows: TGCGCCAGCAGTGAGTTAGGACCATACAATGAGCAGTTCTTC. It yields the protein CASSELGPYNEQFF.